This T cell receptor (beta chain) was profiled in a study of T-cell memory formation after mild COVID-19. The CDR3 consists of 16 residues. Germline CDR1 MNHEY, CDR2 SMNVEV (reference sequence). Trimming removed 6 bases at V and 2 bases at J, with 19 bases between. TCRdb re-analysed the 5' RACE reads in MiXCR, keeping a single row per CDR3 protein. The data show a few hundred thousand distinct CDR3 sequences, about 22% seen once. This clonotype was obtained from an adult woman who had mild COVID-19 (a few samples of this study predate the infection). Cell type and time point are not known. The chain couples TRBV27 to TRBJ1-2, with D hard to call. What was sequenced was PBMCs or a T cell subset sorted from them (not recorded which). CDR3 sequence (DNA): TGTGCCAGCAGCATTACCCCGGCAGGTATCAACTATGGCTACACCTTC. Protein sequence: CASSITPAGINYGYTF.